This TCR beta chain was obtained from a study of identical twins (dated by TCRdb to the mid-2010s). A note on the overall study: To test whether fetal clonotypes persist, the study used deep sequencing on TCR alpha and beta repertoires from monozygotic twins, unrelated adults of various ages, and cord blood. Replicate twin experiments were performed at different times using different library preparation protocols to rule out contamination. Overall study outcomes, separate from this receptor: Invariant T cells such as MAIT and iNKT could partly confound zero-insertion analyses, although diverse VJ usage argued against such confounding for most clonotypes. In monozygotic twins, out-of-frame TCR alpha sharing was systematically underestimated by recombination models, although the models agreed with sharing between unrelated individuals. Fewer insertions were carried by abundant cord blood beta clonotypes; a weaker similar trend was observed in young adult naive repertoires, while no such trend was observed in memory repertoires. Excess twin sharing in beta out-of-frame sequences was weaker because fewer shared sequences lowered the signal-to-noise ratio. Compared with coincidental sharing between unrelated individuals, an excess of low generation-probability sequences was observed among out-of-frame TCR alpha sequences shared between twins. Because the same donors could not be followed over many years, conclusions were based on cross-sectional statistical analysis.

The library relied on 5' RACE. TCRdb records Illumina HiSeq 2000 as the sequencer. A universal primer binding site was introduced by template switching, and a unique molecular identifier was present in the final cDNA, enabling accurate counting of TCR cDNA molecules. First-strand cDNA for TCR alpha and beta chains was synthesized from specific primers in the conserved constant-segment region. To control for contamination, every cDNA library carried two barcodes: a SMART-Mk sample barcode plus Illumina barcodes. TruSeq adapter sequences along with Illumina sample barcodes were introduced in two successive PCR steps. TCR alpha and beta cDNA libraries were sequenced on the Illumina HiSeq platform with custom primers. The authors' pipeline ran thus. Raw reads were processed with MiGEC to extract unique molecular identifiers, and MiXCR was used to determine CDR3 positions. Recombination models were inferred per individual with the repgenHMM and IGoR tools using an EM algorithm. The tcR package in R was used for shared clonotype analysis, with sharing normalized by the product of cloneset sizes. Out-of-frame nonproductive sequences were analyzed to study raw recombination free of thymic and clonal selection effects. The public reads were reprocessed in TCRdb via fastp at Q25 and MiXCR, keeping in-frame beta chains. Every distinct CDR3 protein forms one entry, paired with its most common genes and DNA. In this record, the V and J calls reflect TCRdb's handling and not the investigators' own analysis. The sample has around 1.7 million distinct CDR3 sequences on record, about 31% of them singletons. The top ten hold less than 0.35% of the sample.

Of note for this clonotype: What this receptor recognizes is not known. No quality values exist for individual bases; no much larger clone is one base distant.

Only healthy Caucasian donors were included. V sheds 3 bases and J sheds 11 bases, leaving 19 bases between their ends. Based on the germline V gene (reference sequence), the CDR1 and CDR2 sequences are MNHEY and SMNVEV. The CDR3 numbers 14 residues from cysteine through phenylalanine. This entry keeps only the CDR3 DNA: 42 bases, framed from base 1. The chain is made from TRBV27 and TRBJ2-5; the D gene is possibly TRBD2, with 6 bases matching. Source material: cord blood. The receptor comes from a newborn girl in good health. For the CDR3, the sequence is CASSFSTSGNEQYF. The nucleotide sequence is TGTGCCAGCAGTTTCTCGACTAGTGGTAATGAGCAGTACTTC.